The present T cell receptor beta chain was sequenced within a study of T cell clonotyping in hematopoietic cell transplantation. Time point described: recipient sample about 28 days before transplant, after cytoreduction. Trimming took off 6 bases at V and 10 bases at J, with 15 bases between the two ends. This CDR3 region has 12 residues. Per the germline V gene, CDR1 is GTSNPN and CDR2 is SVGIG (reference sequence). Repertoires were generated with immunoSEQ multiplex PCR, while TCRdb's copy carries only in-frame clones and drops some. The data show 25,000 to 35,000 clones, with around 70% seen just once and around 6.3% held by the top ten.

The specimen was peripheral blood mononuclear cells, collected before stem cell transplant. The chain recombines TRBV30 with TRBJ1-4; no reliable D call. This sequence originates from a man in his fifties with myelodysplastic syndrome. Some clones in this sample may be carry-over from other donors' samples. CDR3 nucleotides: TGTGCCTGCAGGACCGCGGGCGCAAAACTGTTTTTT. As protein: CACRTAGAKLFF.